These T cell receptor beta chains were read from a single sample in a study of T cells after yellow fever vaccination. TCRdb called the 5' RACE reads again in MiXCR, with one record for every CDR3 protein. The table shows under 300,000 distinct CDR3 sequences, with around 13% occurring only once. Here the sequenced sample was CD4+ T cells sorted from PBMCs, taken 45 days after the yellow fever booster vaccination. The receptors were gathered from a man aged 30-40 years who received the YFV17D yellow fever vaccine. Each CDR3 is given with its conserved first and last residue. D genes are given only for firm matches. Not all rows give a size; the values are once, few, many and, for expanded clones, a class.

V: TRBV7-3; J: TRBJ2-3; D: TRBD2; size: few; CDR3: CASSARTSGDTDTQYF; DNA: TGTGCCAGCAGCGCGAGGACTAGCGGAGACACAGATACGCAGTATTTT
V: TRBV12-3/TRBV12-4; J: TRBJ2-5; D: TRBD2; size: NA; CDR3: CASSTSSGSLETQYF; DNA: TGTGCCAGCAGCACCTCTAGCGGGTCTTTGGAGACCCAGTACTTC
V: TRBV5-1; J: TRBJ2-7; D: TRBD2; size: NA; CDR3: CASSSPGLAVYEQYF; DNA: TGCGCCAGCAGCTCGCCGGGACTAGCGGTCTACGAGCAGTACTTC
V: TRBV20-1; J: TRBJ2-3; D: TRBD2; size: NA; CDR3: CSARMPSGGDTQYF; DNA: TGCAGTGCTAGAATGCCTAGCGGAGGAGATACGCAGTATTTT
V: TRBV2; J: TRBJ1-1; D: NA; size: few; CDR3: CASSEVRQGWYGEAFF; DNA: TGTGCCAGCAGTGAAGTTCGTCAGGGGTGGTATGGTGAAGCTTTCTTT
V: TRBV4-2; J: TRBJ2-7; D: NA; size: few; CDR3: CASSHPTGGNYEQYF; DNA: TGTGCCAGCAGCCACCCGACAGGCGGAAACTACGAGCAGTACTTC
V: TRBV18; J: TRBJ1-1; D: NA; size: NA; CDR3: CASSAKARVEAFF; DNA: TGTGCCAGCTCAGCCAAAGCACGGGTTGAAGCTTTCTTT
V: TRBV7-2; J: TRBJ1-2; D: NA; size: NA; CDR3: CASSLLWTDPYGYTF; DNA: TGTGCCAGCAGCTTACTATGGACAGACCCCTATGGCTACACCTTC
V: TRBV6-5; J: TRBJ2-7; D: NA; size: NA; CDR3: CASSYTTSSSFEQYF; DNA: TGTGCCAGCAGTTACACCACGTCCAGTAGTTTCGAGCAGTACTTC
V: TRBV20-1; J: TRBJ1-1; D: NA; size: NA; CDR3: CSARGGHMNTEAFF; DNA: TGCAGTGCGAGGGGGGGCCACATGAACACTGAAGCTTTCTTT
V: TRBV6-4; J: TRBJ2-1; D: NA; size: NA; CDR3: CASSAYGSGGNEQFF; DNA: TGTGCCAGCAGTGCTTACGGGAGTGGGGGGAATGAGCAGTTCTTC
V: TRBV6-2/TRBV6-3; J: TRBJ2-3; D: TRBD2; size: NA; CDR3: CASTHLPRDYSITDTQYF; DNA: TGTGCCAGCACCCATCTTCCACGGGACTACAGCATCACAGATACGCAGTATTTT
V: TRBV7-2; J: TRBJ1-3; D: NA; size: few; CDR3: CASSPRLGFGNTIYF; DNA: TGTGCCAGCAGCCCGCGTCTCGGGTTTGGGAACACCATATATTTT
V: TRBV7-8; J: TRBJ2-1; D: NA; size: NA; CDR3: CASSSSLLDEQFF; DNA: TGTGCCAGCAGCTCCTCGTTGTTGGATGAGCAGTTCTTC
V: TRBV7-2; J: TRBJ2-2; D: NA; size: NA; CDR3: CASSLTTLPGELFF; DNA: TGTGCCAGCAGCCTCACGACATTGCCCGGGGAGCTGTTTTTT
V: TRBV19; J: TRBJ1-5; D: NA; size: few; CDR3: CASSGVIEQPQHF; DNA: TGTGCCAGTAGTGGAGTCATAGAGCAGCCCCAGCATTTT
V: TRBV18; J: TRBJ2-7; D: TRBD1; size: NA; CDR3: CASSPGQGFSYEQYF; DNA: TGTGCCAGCTCCCCAGGACAGGGGTTCTCCTACGAGCAGTACTTC
V: TRBV12-3/TRBV12-4; J: TRBJ2-5; D: TRBD1; size: many; CDR3: CASARDRGSETQYF; DNA: TGTGCCAGCGCCCGTGACAGGGGCTCGGAGACCCAGTACTTC
V: TRBV20-1; J: TRBJ1-2; D: TRBD1; size: NA; CDR3: CSAPRGTF; DNA: TGCAGTGCTCCCAGGGGGACCTTC
V: TRBV7-3; J: TRBJ1-1; D: NA; size: few; CDR3: CASSQQGYTEAFF; DNA: TGTGCCAGCAGCCAGCAGGGATACACTGAAGCTTTCTTT
V: TRBV20-1; J: TRBJ2-7; D: NA; size: NA; CDR3: CSASLDAYEQYF; DNA: TGCAGTGCTAGTCTTGACGCCTACGAGCAGTACTTC
V: TRBV12-3/TRBV12-4; J: TRBJ2-2; D: TRBD1; size: many; CDR3: CASSYGTGVTGELFF; DNA: TGTGCCAGCAGTTACGGGACAGGGGTAACCGGGGAGCTGTTTTTT
V: TRBV11-2; J: TRBJ2-5; D: NA; size: few; CDR3: CASSLEWVSETQYF; DNA: TGTGCCAGCAGCTTAGAGTGGGTCTCAGAGACCCAGTACTTC
V: TRBV15; J: TRBJ1-5; D: NA; size: few; CDR3: CATSSRRTGNQPQHF; DNA: TGTGCCACCAGCAGCAGACGGACGGGGAATCAGCCCCAGCATTTT
V: TRBV5-4; J: TRBJ2-1; D: TRBD2; size: NA; CDR3: CASSLIAGGPFEQFF; DNA: TGTGCCAGCAGCTTAATAGCGGGAGGGCCATTCGAGCAGTTCTTC
V: TRBV20-1; J: TRBJ2-1; D: NA; size: few; CDR3: CSATQGGYNEQFF; DNA: TGCAGTGCTACCCAGGGTGGCTACAATGAGCAGTTCTTC
V: TRBV6-2/TRBV6-3; J: TRBJ2-7; D: NA; size: few; CDR3: CASTVDGGWEQYF; DNA: TGTGCCAGCACCGTGGACGGCGGTTGGGAGCAGTACTTC
V: TRBV6-1; J: TRBJ2-5; D: TRBD2; size: few; CDR3: CASSKTSGRTQYF; DNA: TGTGCCAGCAGTAAAACTAGCGGGAGAACCCAGTACTTC
V: TRBV14; J: TRBJ2-7; D: NA; size: few; CDR3: CASSQSRIYEQYF; DNA: TGTGCCAGCAGCCAATCCCGAATCTACGAGCAGTACTTC
V: TRBV27; J: TRBJ2-1; D: TRBD2; size: many; CDR3: CASSFSGRAPNEQFF; DNA: TGTGCCAGCAGTTTTAGCGGGAGGGCCCCCAATGAGCAGTTCTTC
V: TRBV7-8; J: TRBJ2-7; D: TRBD2; size: NA; CDR3: CASSLGFGTSGSYEQYF; DNA: TGTGCCAGCAGCTTAGGGTTTGGGACTAGCGGGAGCTACGAGCAGTACTTC
V: TRBV12-3/TRBV12-4; J: TRBJ1-5; D: NA; size: few; CDR3: CASSLGHLNQPQHF; DNA: TGTGCCAGCAGTTTAGGACACCTAAATCAGCCCCAGCATTTT
V: TRBV20-1; J: TRBJ1-1; D: NA; size: NA; CDR3: CSASRDGQTEAFF; DNA: TGCAGTGCTAGCCGGGACGGTCAGACTGAAGCTTTCTTT
V: TRBV2; J: TRBJ1-1; D: NA; size: few; CDR3: CASRTEKAEAFF; DNA: TGTGCCAGCCGAACAGAAAAGGCTGAAGCTTTCTTT
V: TRBV3-1; J: TRBJ2-7; D: NA; size: NA; CDR3: CASSRSGPSYEQYF; DNA: TGTGCCAGCAGCCGATCAGGGCCCTCCTACGAGCAGTACTTC
V: TRBV20-1; J: TRBJ1-6; D: TRBD1; size: few; CDR3: CSAEDRGFNSPLHF; DNA: TGCAGTGCTGAGGACAGGGGGTTCAATTCACCCCTCCACTTT
V: TRBV20-1; J: TRBJ2-3; D: TRBD2; size: NA; CDR3: CRARSPGLAGGGTDTQYF; DNA: TGCAGGGCCCGGAGTCCGGGACTAGCGGGAGGGGGGACAGATACGCAGTATTTT
V: TRBV7-2; J: TRBJ2-2; D: TRBD1; size: few; CDR3: CASSFWTGGTGELFF; DNA: TGTGCCAGCAGCTTTTGGACAGGGGGGACCGGGGAGCTGTTTTTT
V: TRBV20-1; J: TRBJ1-5; D: NA; size: NA; CDR3: CSARGVKGRSNQPQHF; DNA: TGCAGTGCTAGAGGTGTTAAAGGGAGGAGCAATCAGCCCCAGCATTTT
V: TRBV5-6; J: TRBJ2-7; D: TRBD2; size: NA; CDR3: CASSFRTSGTISYEQYF; DNA: TGTGCCAGCAGCTTCAGGACTAGCGGGACTATCTCCTACGAGCAGTACTTC
V: TRBV5-1; J: TRBJ2-7; D: TRBD1; size: few; CDR3: CASSLEGTGPHEQYF; DNA: TGCGCCAGCAGCTTGGAGGGGACAGGGCCCCACGAGCAGTACTTC
V: TRBV29-1; J: TRBJ2-5; D: NA; size: NA; CDR3: CSVRGSEETQYF; DNA: TGCAGCGTGAGAGGCAGCGAAGAGACCCAGTACTTC
V: TRBV7-9; J: TRBJ2-5; D: NA; size: few; CDR3: CASSAGGAEYF; DNA: TGTGCCAGCAGCGCAGGGGGGGCCGAGTACTTC
V: TRBV10-3; J: TRBJ2-3; D: NA; size: NA; CDR3: CAISSLGTQYF; DNA: TGTGCCATCAGTTCGCTTGGCACGCAGTATTTT
V: TRBV7-8; J: TRBJ1-2; D: NA; size: few; CDR3: CASSFGNYGYTF; DNA: TGTGCCAGCAGCTTCGGTAACTATGGCTACACCTTC
V: TRBV4-3; J: TRBJ2-7; D: NA; size: NA; CDR3: CASSQGRVYEQYF; DNA: TGCGCCAGCAGCCAAGGCCGAGTGTACGAGCAGTACTTC
V: TRBV6-1; J: TRBJ2-7; D: NA; size: NA; CDR3: CASTSTYEQYF; DNA: TGTGCCAGCACCAGTACCTACGAGCAGTACTTC
V: TRBV5-1; J: TRBJ2-2; D: NA; size: few; CDR3: CASSLVENTGELFF; DNA: TGCGCCAGCAGCTTGGTAGAGAACACCGGGGAGCTGTTTTTT
V: TRBV11-2; J: TRBJ2-5; D: NA; size: NA; CDR3: CASSLGPGAGETQYF; DNA: TGTGCCAGCAGCTTAGGCCCGGGGGCCGGAGAGACCCAGTACTTC
V: TRBV20-1; J: TRBJ1-2; D: NA; size: few; CDR3: CSAWDLSANYGYTF; DNA: TGCAGTGCGTGGGATCTCTCAGCAAACTATGGCTACACCTTC
V: TRBV2; J: TRBJ2-4; D: NA; size: NA; CDR3: CASSVSVAKNIQYF; DNA: TGTGCCAGCAGTGTCAGTGTAGCCAAAAACATTCAGTACTTC
V: TRBV7-8; J: TRBJ2-3; D: NA; size: NA; CDR3: CASSLGLGQRSTDTQYF; DNA: TGTGCCAGCAGCTTAGGGCTTGGACAACGGAGCACAGATACGCAGTATTTT
V: TRBV10-3; J: TRBJ2-5; D: NA; size: NA; CDR3: CAIGPASRETQYF; DNA: TGTGCCATCGGGCCGGCGAGCCGAGAGACCCAGTACTTC
V: TRBV7-9; J: TRBJ2-1; D: TRBD2; size: few; CDR3: CASSLRAGAYNEQFF; DNA: TGTGCCAGCAGCTTAAGAGCGGGAGCCTACAATGAGCAGTTCTTC
V: TRBV24-1; J: TRBJ2-1; D: TRBD2; size: few; CDR3: CATSDFGLAGGNEQFF; DNA: TGTGCCACCAGTGACTTTGGGCTAGCGGGAGGGAATGAGCAGTTCTTC
V: TRBV6-2/TRBV6-3; J: TRBJ2-7; D: TRBD2; size: NA; CDR3: CASSYSYGGTSVRSSYEQYF; DNA: TGTGCCAGCAGTTACTCATACGGCGGGACTAGCGTAAGGAGCTCCTACGAGCAGTACTTC
V: TRBV4-2; J: TRBJ1-5; D: NA; size: NA; CDR3: CASSQGDGPQPQHF; DNA: TGTGCCAGCAGCCAAGGGGACGGGCCCCAGCCCCAGCATTTT
V: TRBV20-1; J: TRBJ2-5; D: NA; size: few; CDR3: CSAREGTRETQYF; DNA: TGCAGTGCTAGAGAAGGGACCAGAGAGACCCAGTACTTC
V: TRBV7-9; J: TRBJ1-1; D: NA; size: few; CDR3: CASRSPGNTEAFF; DNA: TGTGCCAGCAGATCTCCAGGAAACACTGAAGCTTTCTTT